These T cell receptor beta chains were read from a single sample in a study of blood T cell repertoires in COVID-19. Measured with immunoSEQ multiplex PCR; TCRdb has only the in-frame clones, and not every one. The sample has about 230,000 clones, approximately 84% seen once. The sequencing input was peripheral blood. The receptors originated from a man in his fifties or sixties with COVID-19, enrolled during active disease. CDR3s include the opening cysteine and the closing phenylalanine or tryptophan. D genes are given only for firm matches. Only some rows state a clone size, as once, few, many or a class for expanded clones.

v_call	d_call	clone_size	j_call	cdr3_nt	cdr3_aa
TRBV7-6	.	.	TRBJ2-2	TGTGCCAGCAGCCATGGCGAGGCATCGAACACCGGGGAGCTGTTTTTT	CASSHGEASNTGELFF
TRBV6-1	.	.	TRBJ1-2	TGTGCCAGCAGTGAACCCCCCGCGCGGGGGCACGGCTACACCTTC	CASSEPPARGHGYTF
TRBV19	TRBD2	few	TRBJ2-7	TGTGCCAGTACCAGCTGGACTAGCGGTTCCTACGAGCAGTACTTC	CASTSWTSGSYEQYF
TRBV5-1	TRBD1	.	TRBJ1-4	TGCGCCAGCAGCTTTTCCGGGACAGAAAATGAAAAACTGTTTTTT	CASSFSGTENEKLFF
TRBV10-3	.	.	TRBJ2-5	TGTGCCATCAGTGATCTACCCCAGGGGATTGGAGAGACCCAGTACTTC	CAISDLPQGIGETQYF
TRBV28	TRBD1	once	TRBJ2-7	TGTGCCAGCAGGATGACAGGGGGGCTATCCTACGAGCAGTACTTC	CASRMTGGLSYEQYF
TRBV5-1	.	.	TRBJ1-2	TGCGCCAGCAGCTTGGCCCACGGGGGGGCAAGTGGCTACACCTTC	CASSLAHGGASGYTF
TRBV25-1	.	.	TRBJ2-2	TGTGCCACCCAACGCCTGCAGGGGGGCACCGGGGAGCTGTTTTTT	CATQRLQGGTGELFF
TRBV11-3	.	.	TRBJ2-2	TGTGCCAGCAGCTTAAGGGGGACCAGGGAGCTGTTTTTT	CASSLRGTRELFF
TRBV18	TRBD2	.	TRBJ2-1	TGTGCCAGCTCACCGACTAGCGGGGGGAATGAGCAGTTCTTC	CASSPTSGGNEQFF
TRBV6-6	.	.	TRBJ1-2	TGTGCCAGCAGTTACTCGCTCGGGGGAGGCTATGGCTACACCTTC	CASSYSLGGGYGYTF
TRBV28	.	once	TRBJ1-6	TGTGCCAGCGCCGGGAATTCACCCCTCCACTTT	CASAGNSPLHF
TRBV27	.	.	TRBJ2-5	TGTGCCAGCAGTTTACCCCTCCAAGAGACCCAGTACTTC	CASSLPLQETQYF
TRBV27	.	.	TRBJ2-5	TGTGCCAGCTCCTCAGGGGGGCAGGTCTTTGGGGAGACCCAGTACTTC	CASSSGGQVFGETQYF
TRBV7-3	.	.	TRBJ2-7	TGTGCCAGCAGCCGCGGGGTAGGATACGAGCAGTACTTC	CASSRGVGYEQYF
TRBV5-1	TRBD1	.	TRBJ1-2	TGCGCCAGCAGCTTGTCAACAGGGGGGGATGGCTACACCTTC	CASSLSTGGDGYTF
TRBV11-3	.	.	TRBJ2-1	TGTGCCAGCAGCCCGGGTCAGGGGCGCAGGGGTGAGCAGTTCTTC	CASSPGQGRRGEQFF
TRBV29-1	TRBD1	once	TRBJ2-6	TGCAGCGTTACAGGGGGAGCGGCATCTGGGGCCAACGTCCTGACTTTC	CSVTGGAASGANVLTF
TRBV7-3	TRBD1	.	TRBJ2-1	TGTGCCAGCAGCTTGACAGGGCCGCGATCCTACAATGAGCAGTTCTTC	CASSLTGPRSYNEQFF
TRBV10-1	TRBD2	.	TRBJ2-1	TGCGCCAGCAGTGAGTCCTTTGATAGCGGGAGGGCCCTCAATGAGCAGTTCTTC	CASSESFDSGRALNEQFF
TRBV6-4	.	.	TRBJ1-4	TGTGCCAGCAGTGGGGGGGTTTCGGAAGAAAAACTGTTTTTT	CASSGGVSEEKLFF
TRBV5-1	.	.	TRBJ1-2	TGCGCCAGCAGCTTGGGACAGTCCTCCTATGGCTACACCTTC	CASSLGQSSYGYTF
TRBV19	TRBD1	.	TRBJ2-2	TGTGCCAGTAGCCCGAGACAGGGGGGCTACACCGGGGAGCTGTTTTTT	CASSPRQGGYTGELFF
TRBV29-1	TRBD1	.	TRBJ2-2	TGCAGCGGACGGGACAGGGGGCTCACCGGGGAGCTGTTTTTT	CSGRDRGLTGELFF
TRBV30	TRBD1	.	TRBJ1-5	TGTGCCTGCGGGACAGGGTTGGATCAGCCCCAGCATTTT	CACGTGLDQPQHF
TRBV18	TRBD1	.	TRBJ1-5	TGTGCCAGCTCGCAGGGGGAGGATCAGCCCCAGCATTTT	CASSQGEDQPQHF
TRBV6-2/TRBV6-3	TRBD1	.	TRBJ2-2	TGTGCCAGCAGTTCCGGGACAGCGAACACCGGGGAGCTGTTTTTT	CASSSGTANTGELFF
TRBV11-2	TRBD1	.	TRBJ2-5	TGTGCCAGCAGCCCTATGGGGCTGGGACAGATGCAAGAGACCCAGTACTTC	CASSPMGLGQMQETQYF
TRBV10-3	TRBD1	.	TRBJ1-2	TGTGCCATCAGATCCGGGACAGAACATAACTATGGCTACACCTTC	CAIRSGTEHNYGYTF
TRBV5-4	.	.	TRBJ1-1	TGTGCCAGCACCCGGAGTATGAACACTGAAGCTTTCTTT	CASTRSMNTEAFF
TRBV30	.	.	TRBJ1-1	TGTGCCTGGAGTGTGGGGGCTGGGACTGAAGCTTTCTTT	CAWSVGAGTEAFF
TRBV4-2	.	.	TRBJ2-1	TGTGCCAGCAGCCCCGAGTTGTTCTCCTACAATGAGCAGTTCTTC	CASSPELFSYNEQFF
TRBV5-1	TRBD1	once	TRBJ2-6	TGCGCCAGCAGCCCCGGGACAGCTACTGGGGCCAACGTCCTGACTTTC	CASSPGTATGANVLTF
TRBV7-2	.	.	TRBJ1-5	TGTGCCAGCAGCGTACAAAATCAGCCCCAGCATTTT	CASSVQNQPQHF
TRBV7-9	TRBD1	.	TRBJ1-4	TGTGCCAGCAGCCCCTCGGAAACAGGGGTCGGTTCTAATGAAAAACTGTTTTTT	CASSPSETGVGSNEKLFF
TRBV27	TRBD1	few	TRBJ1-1	TGTGCCAGCAGCCGCCCGGACAGGGGCCACACTGAAGCTTTCTTT	CASSRPDRGHTEAFF
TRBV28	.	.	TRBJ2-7	TGTGCCAGCAGCGGACTCGCCACCCAGGCCTTCTCCTACGAGCAGTACTTC	CASSGLATQAFSYEQYF
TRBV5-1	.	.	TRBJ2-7	TGCGCCAGCAGCTTTGGACAGAGCCCCTACGAGCAGTACTTC	CASSFGQSPYEQYF
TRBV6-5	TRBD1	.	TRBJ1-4	TGTGCCAGCAGGCCTACAGGGGCCTATAATGAAAAACTGTTTTTT	CASRPTGAYNEKLFF
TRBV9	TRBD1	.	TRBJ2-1	TGTGCCAGCAGCGTTTTCGACAGGGCCATCTACAATGAGCAGTTCTTC	CASSVFDRAIYNEQFF
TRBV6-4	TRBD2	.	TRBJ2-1	TGTGCCAGCAGTGACCCCGGACTAGGCGGCGAGCAGTTCTTC	CASSDPGLGGEQFF
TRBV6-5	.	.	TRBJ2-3	TGTGCCAGCAGTTATGGAGAAACGCAGTATTTT	CASSYGETQYF
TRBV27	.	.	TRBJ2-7	TGTGCCAGCAGTTTACGCCTCGGCTCCTACGAGCAGTACTTC	CASSLRLGSYEQYF
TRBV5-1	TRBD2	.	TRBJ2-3	TGCGCCAGCAGCATCAGACTAGCGGGTAGCACAGATACGCAGTATTTT	CASSIRLAGSTDTQYF
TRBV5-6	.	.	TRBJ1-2	TGTGCCAGCAGCTCTGGACAGTCAGCTAACTATGGCTACACCTTC	CASSSGQSANYGYTF
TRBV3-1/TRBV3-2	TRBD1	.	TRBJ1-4	TGTGCCAGCAGCCAGGACAGGGGAGGCTTAGGGGAAAAACTGTTTTTT	CASSQDRGGLGEKLFF
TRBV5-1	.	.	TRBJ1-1	TGCGCCAGCAGCTTGGTAGGCGGGTTGAGCACTGAAGCTTTCTTT	CASSLVGGLSTEAFF
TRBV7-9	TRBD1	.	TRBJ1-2	TGTGCCAGCTGCGTCATGGGGACAGGGGGCTGTGGCTACACCTTC	CASCVMGTGGCGYTF
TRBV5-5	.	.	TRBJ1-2	TGTGCCAGCAGCTTGGTCTCTTATGGCTACACCTTC	CASSLVSYGYTF
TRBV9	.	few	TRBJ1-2	TGTGCCAGCAGCCCAACGGAGTCGGTAGGCTACACCTTC	CASSPTESVGYTF